The 20 T cell receptor beta chains reported below all come from one sample, sequenced in a study of human T cells and chemical hapten exposure. TCRdb re-derived calls from the RACE reads in MiXCR, one entry per CDR3 protein. This table holds roughly 200,000 distinct CDR3 sequences, 20% to 25% found once. Time point here: patch test 1, 2 weeks after DPC sensitization. As for treatment: therapeutic diphenylcyclopropenone sensitization with weekly scalp DPC. Here the sequenced sample was whole blood, taken in connection with sensitization to the hapten diphenylcyclopropenone (DPC). Source of these receptors: a woman aged 45-65 years with alopecia areata. Some clones in this sample may be carry-over from other donors' samples.

V usage is TRBV7-2 and J usage is TRBJ2-1; D is perhaps TRBD1 (5 bases). Trimming removed 3 bases at V and 6 bases at J, with 12 bases between. CDR3 length equals 14 residues. Germline V gene data show CDR1 as SGHTA and CDR2 as FQGNSA. CDR3 amino acids: CASSFVSTVNEQFF. CDR3 in DNA: TGTGCCAGCAGCTTCGTCTCGACAGTCAATGAGCAGTTCTTC.

This chain joins TRBV29-1 and TRBJ2-1; D is undetermined. V was pared by 4 bases and J by 5 bases, with 3 bases between. This CDR3 spans 10 amino acids. Germline V gene data show CDR1 as SQVTM and CDR2 as ANQGSEA. CDR3 sequence reads: CSVAHNEQFF. DNA of the CDR3: TGCAGCGTTGCTCACAATGAGCAGTTCTTC.

A note on this clonotype: An end of the junction differs from the germline gene, which may be a read error. CDR3 in amino acids: CASSEGEVYGYTF. In nucleotides, the CDR3 is TGTGCCAGCAGCGAAGGTGAAGTCTATGGCTACACCTTC. The V call is TRBV6-1, the J call TRBJ1-2, with no clear D. Germline CDR1 is MNHNS and CDR2 is SASEGT. This CDR3 spans 13 amino acids.

The rearrangement links TRBV6-1 to TRBJ2-1; D not resolved. Germline CDR1 and CDR2: MNHNS and SASEGT. This CDR3 contains 13 residues. V was clipped by 7 bases and J by 7 bases, with 14 bases between them. CDR3 residues: CASTLSNLNEQFF. CDR3 coding DNA: TGTGCCAGCACCCTGTCTAATTTGAATGAGCAGTTCTTC.

This clonotype has only a few counts. The CDR3 loop reads CAITQLAGGPGTGELFF. The CDR3 DNA reads as TGTGCCATCACCCAACTAGCGGGAGGACCGGGGACCGGGGAGCTGTTTTTT. The chain combines TRBV10-3 with TRBJ2-2; TRBD2 matches at 12 bases. The CDR3 sequence is 17 residues long. V shed 7 bases, J shed 5 bases, and the junction held 11 bases outside the gene matches. From germline, CDR1 is ENHRY and CDR2 SYGVKD.

This clonotype was detected a few times. The V gene is TRBV28, the J gene TRBJ2-1; 11 bases agree with TRBD2. The CDR3 is 15 amino acids. The J segment lost 9 bases and the V segment lost 6 bases, leaving 10 bases of the junction unmatched. Germline CDR1 is MDHEN and CDR2 is SYDVKM. CDR3 protein: CASSPLLAGVTEQFF. The DNA of the CDR3 is TGTGCCAGCAGCCCCTTACTAGCGGGAGTAACTGAGCAGTTCTTC.

CDR3 protein: CSALTNQLAGSNEQFF. Written as DNA, the CDR3 is TGCAGTGCCTTGACAAATCAACTAGCGGGGAGCAATGAGCAGTTCTTC. The chain couples TRBV20-1 to TRBJ2-1, with 10 positions matching TRBD2. The CDR3 length is 16 residues. Trimming took 6 bases from V and 6 from J; bases not matched to a gene: 14. Germline loops: CDR1 DFQATT, CDR2 SNEGSKA (reference sequence).

This chain links TRBV29-1 with TRBJ2-7; TRBD2 might be the D (6 bases). The V end was cut by 4 bases, the J end by 3 bases, with 10 bases between. The CDR3 covers 12 residues. From germline, CDR1 is SQVTM and CDR2 ANQGSEA. CDR3 in DNA: TGCAGCGTTGGGGGGGACGGCTACGAGCAGTACTTC. Protein sequence: CSVGGDGYEQYF.

This clonotype was counted ten times or more. The CDR3 region is CASSSLYLDGTDSNQPQHF. CDR3 bases: TGTGCCAGCAGTTCCCTATACCTCGACGGGACAGATAGCAATCAGCCCCAGCATTTT. This rearrangement joins TRBV28 to TRBJ1-5; 7 nucleotides align to TRBD1. Germline CDR1 is MDHEN and CDR2 is SYDVKM. Trimming removed 4 bases from V and 0 bases from J; junction bases left unmatched: 15. The CDR3 consists of 19 residues.

The rearrangement uses TRBV4-1 and TRBJ2-2, with TRBD2 matching over 8 bases. Losses at the gene ends were 2 bases for V and 1 base for J; bases not matched to a gene: 3. The germline CDR1 and CDR2 sequences are MGHRA and YSYEKL. This CDR3 is 16 amino acids long. The CDR3 DNA sequence: TGCGCCAGCAGCCAAAAAGCGGGAGTGAACACCGGGGAGCTGTTTTTT. As protein: CASSQKAGVNTGELFF.

This clonotype was seen a few times. This chain connects TRBV5-1 to TRBJ1-1; D is undetermined. There are 13 residues in the CDR3. The germline V and J ends were trimmed by 2 bases and 5 bases, with 10 bases remaining between them. Germline CDR1 SGHRS, CDR2 YFSETQ. The CDR3 DNA reads TGCGCCAGCAGCTTTTCTGTGGAGACTGAAGCTTTCTTT. Translation gives CASSFSVETEAFF.

This clonotype came up a few times. The genes are TRBV2 and TRBJ2-1, with TRBD2 identical over 12 bases. Germline V gene sequence: CDR1 SNHLY, CDR2 FYNNEI. Trimming took 6 bases from V and 0 from J; bases not matched to a gene: 12. There are 19 residues in the CDR3. CDR3 loop: CASSPWGLAGHHSYNEQFF. CDR3 sequence (DNA): TGTGCCAGCAGCCCTTGGGGACTAGCGGGCCATCACTCCTACAATGAGCAGTTCTTC.

The sample holds a few counts of this clonotype. The V and J genes are TRBV15 and TRBJ2-2, with D uncertain. Deletions cut 3 bases from V and 2 bases from J, with 13 bases between. The CDR3 is 16 amino acids. Germline V lookup: CDR1 LNHNV, CDR2 YYDKDF (reference sequence). CDR3 protein: CATSRRLAGNTGELFF. The CDR3 DNA follows: TGTGCCACCAGCAGGAGGTTAGCAGGAAACACCGGGGAGCTGTTTTTT.

This clonotype was picked up a small number of times. The J gene is TRBJ2-3, the V gene TRBV11-2, with 9 bases lining up with TRBD2. The ends lost 1 base at V and 2 bases at J; junction bases unmatched: 4. CDR1 is SGHAT, CDR2 FQNNGV, per germline. The CDR3 consists of 16 residues. The CDR3 protein is CASSLVTSGPTDTQYF. The CDR3 DNA follows: TGTGCCAGCAGCTTAGTAACTAGCGGGCCCACAGATACGCAGTATTTT. Based on the CDR3 plus reference TRBV11-2 and TRBJ2-3, the full variable domain is EAGVAQSPRYKIIEKRQSVAFWCNPISGHATLYWYQQILGQGPKLLIQFQNNGVVDDSQLPKDRFSAERLKGVDSTLKIQPAKLEDSAVYLCASSLVTSGPTDTQYFGPGTRLTVL.

This clonotype was seen repeatedly, ten times or more. The chain combines TRBV19 with TRBJ2-3, with TRBD2 identical over 13 bases. Trimming removed 4 bases from V and 3 bases from J; junction bases left unmatched: 4. Germline CDR1 and CDR2: LNHDA and SQIVND (reference sequence). The CDR3 extends over 16 amino acids. CDR3 protein: CASSTGTSGMTDTQYF. The CDR3 DNA reads as TGTGCCAGTAGTACCGGGACTAGCGGGATGACAGATACGCAGTATTTT.

This clonotype was detected only a few times. The rearrangement uses TRBV3-1 and TRBJ2-6, with D unresolved. From germline, CDR1 is LGHDT and CDR2 YNNKEL (reference sequence). The CDR3 is made up of 18 amino acids. Trimming pared 3 bases from V and 0 bases from J, leaving 15 bases between. The CDR3 reads CASSHAQWQHSGANVLTF. DNA of the CDR3: TGTGCCAGCAGCCACGCCCAGTGGCAGCACTCTGGGGCCAACGTCCTGACTTTC.

This clonotype was counted only a few times. The chain links TRBV5-1 to TRBJ1-6; tentative D call: TRBD1 (5 bases). Trimming shortened V by 3 bases and J by 5 bases, and 9 bases separated the two germline ends. CDR1 and CDR2 (germline): SGHRS, YFSETQ. The CDR3 loop spans 14 amino acids. The CDR3 DNA sequence: TGCGCCAGCAGCTCGCCGGACAATAATTCACCCCTCCACTTT. Its protein is CASSSPDNNSPLHF.

This sequence joins TRBV5-1 and TRBJ1-2; TRBD1 is a possible D gene (5 bases). The V gene's germline CDR1 is SGHRS and CDR2 YFSETQ. The CDR3 is made up of 13 amino acids. V lost 5 bases to trimming and J lost 2 bases, with 10 bases between them. CDR3 amino acids: CASRGRENYGYTF. As DNA, the CDR3 is TGCGCCAGCAGGGGCAGGGAAAACTATGGCTACACCTTC.

This clonotype showed up just a few times. CDR3 amino acids: CSVGTEETQYF. In nucleotides, the CDR3 is TGCAGCGTTGGAACAGAAGAGACCCAGTACTTC. The chain joins TRBV29-1 to TRBJ2-5, with D hard to call. There are 11 residues in the CDR3. The ends were cut back, 4 bases at V and 3 bases at J, with 6 bases in the middle. Germline-derived CDR1 and CDR2 are SQVTM and ANQGSEA.

The chain's CDR3 is CAITPSGDTDTQYF. CDR3 DNA: TGTGCCATCACCCCTAGCGGGGACACAGATACGCAGTATTTT. The rearrangement joins TRBV10-3 to TRBJ2-3, with 9 positions matching TRBD2. Germline assignment: CDR1 ENHRY and CDR2 SYGVKD. The junction had 4 bases not matched to a gene; V was cut back by 7 bases and J by 2 bases. The CDR3 consists of 14 residues.